This T cell receptor beta chain was captured by sequencing in a study of blood T cell repertoires in COVID-19. Patients at the Seattle site were enrolled during active infection and followed longitudinally. The method was immunoSEQ multiplex PCR; TCRdb's version includes in-frame clones alone and lacks a portion of them. The table has under 400,000 clones, roughly 90% seen once. With 4 bases clipped from V and 1 base from J, the junction kept 4 bases outside the gene matches. The CDR3 length is 14 residues. The germline gives CDR1 KGHSH, CDR2 LQKENI. This clonotype was sampled from a woman in her twenties or thirties with COVID-19, enrolled during active disease. Sequencing was carried out using peripheral blood. The rearrangement uses TRBV18 and TRBJ2-7; 7 bases are a match to TRBD1. The DNA for the CDR3 is TGTGCCAGCTCACAGGGGACAGAGTCCTACGAGCAGTACTTC. It specifies CASSQGTESYEQYF. Drawing the rest from reference TRBV18 and TRBJ2-7, the complete variable domain is NAGVMQNPRHLVRRRGQEARLRCSPMKGHSHVYWYRQLPEEGLKFMVYLQKENIIDESGMPKERFSAEFPKEGPSILRIQQVVRGDSAAYFCASSQGTESYEQYFGPGTRLTVT.